This T cell receptor (beta chain) stems from a study of identical twins. A single record per CDR3 protein comes from TCRdb applying MiXCR to the 5' RACE reads. This sample yields about 460,000 distinct CDR3 sequences, of which 11% to 15% are seen a single time; more than 0.5% belongs to the top ten. There were only healthy Caucasians among the donors. These data also formed part of another study, on yellow fever vaccine responses in identical twins.

Sequenced: CD4+ T cells sorted from blood. This TCR derives from a young woman in good health.

CDR3 protein: CASRDRGPNEQFF. CDR3 bases: TGTGCCAGCCGGGACAGGGGGCCGAATGAGCAGTTCTTC. The chain recombines TRBV11-3 with TRBJ2-1; 12 bases align to TRBD1. Germline CDR1 reads SGHNT; CDR2 reads YENEEA. This CDR3 region has 13 residues. V was clipped by 8 bases and J by 7 bases; unmatched bases: 3.